This T cell receptor beta chain derives from a study of metastatic and nonmetastatic thyroid tumors. On the study more broadly: Peripheral blood and tumor or nodule samples from malignant and benign thyroid patients were compared.

Through MiXCR, TCRdb re-clonotyped the PCR reads. The sample comprises about 16,000 clones, approximately 25% of which are singletons, and 10% to 15% rests with the top ten. Between the trimmed V and J ends, which lost 7 bases and 7 bases, there was a span of 13 bases. This CDR3 region has 12 residues. Per the germline V gene, CDR1 is SGHAT and CDR2 is FQNNGV. Thyroid surgery was preceded by no treatment in any patient. The clonotype comes from a male donor with papillary thyroid cancer or a benign thyroid nodule (not recorded which). Some clones in this sample may be carry-over from other donors' samples. The specimen sequenced was tumor tissue. The gene calls are TRBV11-2 and TRBJ1-2; D might be TRBD1 (5 bases). The CDR3 region is CASNPSGSGYTF. In DNA form, the CDR3 reads TGTGCCAGCAACCCTTCAGGGTCTGGCTACACCTTC.